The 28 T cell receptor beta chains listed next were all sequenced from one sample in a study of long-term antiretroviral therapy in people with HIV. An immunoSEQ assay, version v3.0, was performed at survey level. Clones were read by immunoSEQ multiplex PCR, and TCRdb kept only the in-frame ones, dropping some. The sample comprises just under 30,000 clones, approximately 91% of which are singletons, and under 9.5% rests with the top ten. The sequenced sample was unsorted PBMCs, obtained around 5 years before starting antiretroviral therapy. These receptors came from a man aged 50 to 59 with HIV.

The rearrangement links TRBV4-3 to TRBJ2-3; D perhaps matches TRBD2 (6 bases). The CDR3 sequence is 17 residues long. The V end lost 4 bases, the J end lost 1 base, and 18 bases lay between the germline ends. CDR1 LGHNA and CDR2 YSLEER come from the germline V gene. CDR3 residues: CASSPRDFSSGTDTQYF. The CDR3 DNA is TGCGCCAGCAGCCCCCGGGACTTCAGTAGCGGCACAGATACGCAGTATTTT.

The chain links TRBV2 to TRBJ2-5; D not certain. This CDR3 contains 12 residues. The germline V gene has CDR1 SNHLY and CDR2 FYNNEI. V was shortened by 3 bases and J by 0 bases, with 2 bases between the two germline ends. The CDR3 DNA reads TGTGCCAGCAGTGAGTACCAAGAGACCCAGTACTTC. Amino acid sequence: CASSEYQETQYF.

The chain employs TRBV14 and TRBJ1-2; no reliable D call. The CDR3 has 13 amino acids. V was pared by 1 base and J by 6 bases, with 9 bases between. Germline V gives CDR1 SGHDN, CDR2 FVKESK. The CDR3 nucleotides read TGTGCCAGCAGCCAAGTTTTAGTCAATGGCTACACCTTC. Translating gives CASSQVLVNGYTF.

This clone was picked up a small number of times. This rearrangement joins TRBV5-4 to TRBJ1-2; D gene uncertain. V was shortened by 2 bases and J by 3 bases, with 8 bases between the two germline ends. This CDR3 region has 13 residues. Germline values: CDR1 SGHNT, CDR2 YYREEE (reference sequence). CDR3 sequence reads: CASSFQDHYGYTF. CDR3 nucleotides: TGTGCCAGCAGCTTTCAGGACCACTATGGCTACACCTTC.

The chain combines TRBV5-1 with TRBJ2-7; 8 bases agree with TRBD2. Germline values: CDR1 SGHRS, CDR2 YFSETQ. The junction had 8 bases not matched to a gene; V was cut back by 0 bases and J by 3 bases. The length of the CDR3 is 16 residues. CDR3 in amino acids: CASSLAGGPDLYEQYF. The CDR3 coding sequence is TGCGCCAGCAGCTTGGCGGGGGGGCCCGATCTCTACGAGCAGTACTTC.

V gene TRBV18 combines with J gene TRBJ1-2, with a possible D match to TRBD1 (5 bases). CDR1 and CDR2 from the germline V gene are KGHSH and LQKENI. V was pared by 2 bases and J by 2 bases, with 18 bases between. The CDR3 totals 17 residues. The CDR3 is CASSPFPPAGPNYGYTF. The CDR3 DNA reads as TGTGCCAGCTCACCATTCCCCCCGGCGGGACCGAACTATGGCTACACCTTC. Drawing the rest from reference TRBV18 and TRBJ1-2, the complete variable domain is NAGVMQNPRHLVRRRGQEARLRCSPMKGHSHVYWYRQLPEEGLKFMVYLQKENIIDESGMPKERFSAEFPKEGPSILRIQQVVRGDSAAYFCASSPFPPAGPNYGYTFGSGTRLTVV.

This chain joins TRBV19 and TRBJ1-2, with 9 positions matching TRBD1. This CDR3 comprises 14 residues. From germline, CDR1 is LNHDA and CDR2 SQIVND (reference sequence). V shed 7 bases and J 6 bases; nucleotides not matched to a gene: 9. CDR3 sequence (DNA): TGTGCCAGTATCGACAGGGGGTTAGGGGATGGCTACACCTTC. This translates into CASIDRGLGDGYTF.

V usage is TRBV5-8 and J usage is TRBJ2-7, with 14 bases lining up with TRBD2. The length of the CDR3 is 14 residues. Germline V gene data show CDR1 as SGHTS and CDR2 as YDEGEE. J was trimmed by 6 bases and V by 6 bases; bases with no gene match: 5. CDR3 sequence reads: CASTGLAGVGEQYF. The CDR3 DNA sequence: TGTGCCAGCACGGGACTAGCGGGAGTGGGCGAGCAGTACTTC. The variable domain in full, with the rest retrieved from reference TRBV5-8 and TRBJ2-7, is EAGVTQSPTHLIKTRGQQATLRCSPISGHTSVYWYQQALGLGLQFLLWYDEGEERNRGNFPPRFSGRQFPNYSSELNVNALELEDSALYLCASTGLAGVGEQYFGPGTRLTVT.

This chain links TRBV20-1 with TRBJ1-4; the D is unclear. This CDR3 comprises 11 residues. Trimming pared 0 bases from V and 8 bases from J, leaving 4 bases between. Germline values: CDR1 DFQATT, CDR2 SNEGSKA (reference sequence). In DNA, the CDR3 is TGCAGTGCTAGAGATCCGGAAAAACTGTTTTTT. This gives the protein CSARDPEKLFF.

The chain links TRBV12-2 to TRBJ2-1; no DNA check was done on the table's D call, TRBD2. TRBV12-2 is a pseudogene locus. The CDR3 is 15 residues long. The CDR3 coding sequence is TGTGCAAGTCGCTTAGCCCTTCCCGGGACTAGCATATGGTTCTTC. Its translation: CASRLALPGTSIWFF.

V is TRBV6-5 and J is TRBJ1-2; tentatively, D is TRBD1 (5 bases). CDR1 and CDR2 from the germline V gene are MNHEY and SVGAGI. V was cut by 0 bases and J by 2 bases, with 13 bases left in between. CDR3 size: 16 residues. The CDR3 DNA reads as TGTGCCAGCAGTTACTCTCAGGGAGCAAGAAACTATGGCTACACCTTC. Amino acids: CASSYSQGARNYGYTF.

As DNA, the CDR3 is TGTGCCAGCAGTTTATGGTACGAGACCCAGTACTTC. Translation gives CASSLWYETQYF. The chain carries TRBV28 and TRBJ2-5; D unclear. The V end was cut by 0 bases, the J end by 5 bases, with 4 bases between. This CDR3 spans 12 amino acids. The germline gives CDR1 MDHEN, CDR2 SYDVKM. Full variable domain (remainder filled in from reference TRBV28 and TRBJ2-5): DVKVTQSSRYLVKRTGEKVFLECVQDMDHENMFWYRQDPGLGLRLIYFSYDVKMKEKGDIPEGYSVSREKKERFSLILESASTNQTSMYLCASSLWYETQYFGPGTRLLVL.

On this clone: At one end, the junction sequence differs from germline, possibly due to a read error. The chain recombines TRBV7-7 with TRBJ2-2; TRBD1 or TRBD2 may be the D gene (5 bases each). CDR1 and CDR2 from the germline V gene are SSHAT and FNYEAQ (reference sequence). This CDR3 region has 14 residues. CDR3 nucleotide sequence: TGTGCTAGCAGCTTAGATGGGGGAACCGGGGAGCTGTTTTTT. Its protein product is CASSLDGGTGELFF.

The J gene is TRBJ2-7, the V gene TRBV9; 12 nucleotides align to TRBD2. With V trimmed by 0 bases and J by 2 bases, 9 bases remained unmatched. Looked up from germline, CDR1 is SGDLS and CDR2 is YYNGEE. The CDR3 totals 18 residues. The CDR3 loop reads CASSVVLLAGGFPYEQYF. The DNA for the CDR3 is TGTGCCAGCAGCGTAGTCTTACTAGCGGGAGGTTTCCCCTACGAGCAGTACTTC.

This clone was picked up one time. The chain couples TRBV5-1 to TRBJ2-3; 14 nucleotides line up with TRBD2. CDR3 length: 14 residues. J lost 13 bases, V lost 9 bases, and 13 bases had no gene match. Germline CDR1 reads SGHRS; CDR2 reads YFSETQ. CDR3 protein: CATCGTSGGYSEYF. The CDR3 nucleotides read TGCGCCACCTGCGGGACTAGCGGGGGTTATTCAGAGTATTTT.

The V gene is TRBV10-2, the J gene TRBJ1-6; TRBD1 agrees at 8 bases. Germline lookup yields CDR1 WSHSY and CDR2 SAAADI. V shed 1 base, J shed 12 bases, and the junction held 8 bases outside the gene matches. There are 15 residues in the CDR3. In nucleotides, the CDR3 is TGCGCCAGCAGTGAGTGGGGGACAGGCTATATACCCCTCCACTTT. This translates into CASSEWGTGYIPLHF.

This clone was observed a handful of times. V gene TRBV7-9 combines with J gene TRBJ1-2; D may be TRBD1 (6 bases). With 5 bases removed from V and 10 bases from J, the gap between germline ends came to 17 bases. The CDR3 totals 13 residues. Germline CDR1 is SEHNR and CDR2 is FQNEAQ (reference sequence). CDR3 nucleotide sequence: TGTGCCAGCAGCCTATACGGACAGAATCTCTACACCTTC. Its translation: CASSLYGQNLYTF. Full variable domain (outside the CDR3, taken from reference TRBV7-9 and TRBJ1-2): DTGVSQNPRHKITKRGQNVTFRCDPISEHNRLYWYRQTLGQGPEFLTYFQNEAQLEKSRLLSDRFSAERPKGSFSTLEIQRTEQGDSAMYLCASSLYGQNLYTFGSGTRLTVV.

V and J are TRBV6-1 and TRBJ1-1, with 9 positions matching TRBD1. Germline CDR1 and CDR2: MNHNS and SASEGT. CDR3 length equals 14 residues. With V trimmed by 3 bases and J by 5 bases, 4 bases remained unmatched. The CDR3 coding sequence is TGTGCCAGCAGTGACAACAGGGGGCTTACTGAAGCTTTCTTT. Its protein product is CASSDNRGLTEAFF.

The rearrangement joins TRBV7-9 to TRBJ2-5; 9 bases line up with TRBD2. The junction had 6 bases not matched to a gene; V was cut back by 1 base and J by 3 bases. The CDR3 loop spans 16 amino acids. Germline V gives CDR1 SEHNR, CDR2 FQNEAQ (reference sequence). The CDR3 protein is CASSLGGGGAEETQYF. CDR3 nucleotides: TGTGCCAGCAGCTTAGGTGGCGGGGGGGCGGAAGAGACCCAGTACTTC. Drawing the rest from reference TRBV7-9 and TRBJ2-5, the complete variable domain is DTGVSQNPRHKITKRGQNVTFRCDPISEHNRLYWYRQTLGQGPEFLTYFQNEAQLEKSRLLSDRFSAERPKGSFSTLEIQRTEQGDSAMYLCASSLGGGGAEETQYFGPGTRLLVL.

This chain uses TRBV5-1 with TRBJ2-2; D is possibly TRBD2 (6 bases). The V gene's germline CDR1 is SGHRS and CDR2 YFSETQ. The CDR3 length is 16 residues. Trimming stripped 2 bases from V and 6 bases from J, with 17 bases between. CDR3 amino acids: CASSFSTPTSSGELFF. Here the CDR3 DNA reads TGCGCCAGCAGCTTCTCCACCCCGACTAGTTCCGGGGAGCTGTTTTTT.

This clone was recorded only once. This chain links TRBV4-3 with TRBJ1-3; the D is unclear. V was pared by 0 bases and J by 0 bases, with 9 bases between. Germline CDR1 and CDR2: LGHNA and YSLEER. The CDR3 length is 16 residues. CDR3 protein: CASSQDRPGSGNTIYF. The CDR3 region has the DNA TGCGCCAGCAGCCAAGATCGGCCGGGCTCTGGAAACACCATATATTTT.

Here the CDR3 DNA reads TGTGCCAGCAGTTGGGTGGGTAGTACCGGCTACACCTTC. Translated, it gives CASSWVGSTGYTF. The V gene is TRBV28, the J gene TRBJ1-2; D call uncertain. The V gene's germline CDR1 is MDHEN and CDR2 SYDVKM. The V end lost 4 bases, the J end lost 8 bases, and 14 bases lay between the germline ends. The CDR3 runs 13 residues.

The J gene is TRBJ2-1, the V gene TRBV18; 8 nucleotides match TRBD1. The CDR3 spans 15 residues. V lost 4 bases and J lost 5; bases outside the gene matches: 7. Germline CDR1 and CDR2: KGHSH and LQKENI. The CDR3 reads CASSRTGTGDNEQFF. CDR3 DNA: TGTGCCAGCTCACGAACCGGGACAGGAGACAATGAGCAGTTCTTC. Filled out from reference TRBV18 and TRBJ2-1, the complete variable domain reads NAGVMQNPRHLVRRRGQEARLRCSPMKGHSHVYWYRQLPEEGLKFMVYLQKENIIDESGMPKERFSAEFPKEGPSILRIQQVVRGDSAAYFCASSRTGTGDNEQFFGPGTRLTVL.

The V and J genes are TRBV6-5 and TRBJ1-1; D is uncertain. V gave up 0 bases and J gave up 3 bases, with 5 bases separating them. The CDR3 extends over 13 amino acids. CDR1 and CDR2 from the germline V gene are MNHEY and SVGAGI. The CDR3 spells CASSYSEDTEAFF. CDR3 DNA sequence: TGTGCCAGCAGTTACTCAGAGGACACTGAAGCTTTCTTT.

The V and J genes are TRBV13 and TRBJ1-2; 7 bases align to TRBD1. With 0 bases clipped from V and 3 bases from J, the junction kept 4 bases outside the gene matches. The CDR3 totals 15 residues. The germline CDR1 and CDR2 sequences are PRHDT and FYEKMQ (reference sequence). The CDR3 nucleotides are TGTGCCAGCAGCTTAGGACAGGGGCTGCACTATGGCTACACCTTC. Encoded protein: CASSLGQGLHYGYTF.

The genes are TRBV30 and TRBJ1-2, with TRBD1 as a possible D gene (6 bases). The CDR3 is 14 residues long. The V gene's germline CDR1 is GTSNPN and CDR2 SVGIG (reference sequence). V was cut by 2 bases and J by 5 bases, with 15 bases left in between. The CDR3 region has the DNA TGTGCCTGGAGTAGGGGGATGGGGGGATATGGCTACACCTTC. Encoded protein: CAWSRGMGGYGYTF.

CDR3 protein: CASSEGLAGVGDTQYF. The DNA of the CDR3 is TGTGCCAGCAGTGAGGGACTAGCGGGGGTAGGAGATACGCAGTATTTT. The rearrangement joins TRBV28 to TRBJ2-3; 14 bases line up with TRBD2. The germline V gene has CDR1 MDHEN and CDR2 SYDVKM. The junction had 6 bases not matched to a gene; V was cut back by 5 bases and J by 5 bases. The CDR3 runs 16 residues.

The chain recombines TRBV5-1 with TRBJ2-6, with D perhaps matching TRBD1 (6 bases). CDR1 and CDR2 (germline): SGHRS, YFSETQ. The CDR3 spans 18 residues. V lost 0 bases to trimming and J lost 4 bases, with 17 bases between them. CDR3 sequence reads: CASSLDLRGMLGANVLTF. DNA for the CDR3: TGCGCCAGCAGCTTGGATCTCAGGGGAATGTTAGGGGCCAACGTCCTGACTTTC.